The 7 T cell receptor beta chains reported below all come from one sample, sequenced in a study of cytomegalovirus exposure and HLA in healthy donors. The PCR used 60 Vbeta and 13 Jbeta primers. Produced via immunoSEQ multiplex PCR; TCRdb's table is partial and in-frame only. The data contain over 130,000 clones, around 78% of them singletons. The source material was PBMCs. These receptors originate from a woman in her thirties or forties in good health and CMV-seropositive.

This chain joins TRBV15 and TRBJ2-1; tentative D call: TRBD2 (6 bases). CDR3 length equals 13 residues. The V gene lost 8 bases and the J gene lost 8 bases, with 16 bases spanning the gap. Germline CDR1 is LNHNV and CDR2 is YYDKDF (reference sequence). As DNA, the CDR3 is TGTGCCACCCGACAACCAGCGGGTGATGAGCAGTTCTTC. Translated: CATRQPAGDEQFF.

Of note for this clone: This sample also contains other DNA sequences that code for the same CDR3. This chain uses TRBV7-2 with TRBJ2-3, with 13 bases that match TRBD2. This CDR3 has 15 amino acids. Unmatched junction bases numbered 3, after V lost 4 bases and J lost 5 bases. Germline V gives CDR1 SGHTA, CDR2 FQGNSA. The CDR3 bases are TGTGCCAGCAGCTCTGGACTAGCGGGAGTAGATACGCAGTATTTT. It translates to CASSSGLAGVDTQYF.

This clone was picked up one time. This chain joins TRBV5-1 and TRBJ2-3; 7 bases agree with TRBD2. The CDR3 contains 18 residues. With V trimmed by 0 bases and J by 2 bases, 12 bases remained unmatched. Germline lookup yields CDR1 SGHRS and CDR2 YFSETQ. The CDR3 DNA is TGCGCCAGCAGCTTGGAGGTAAAAAACCGGGACTACACAGATACGCAGTATTTT. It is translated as CASSLEVKNRDYTDTQYF.

CDR3 protein: CASSPSTGNTEAFF. The CDR3 bases are TGTGCCAGCAGCCCATCTACAGGAAACACTGAAGCTTTCTTT. The chain recombines TRBV13 with TRBJ1-1; a possible D gene is TRBD1 (5 bases). V lost 5 bases and J lost 2, with 12 bases in between. This CDR3 is built from 14 residues. Germline lookup yields CDR1 PRHDT and CDR2 FYEKMQ (reference sequence).

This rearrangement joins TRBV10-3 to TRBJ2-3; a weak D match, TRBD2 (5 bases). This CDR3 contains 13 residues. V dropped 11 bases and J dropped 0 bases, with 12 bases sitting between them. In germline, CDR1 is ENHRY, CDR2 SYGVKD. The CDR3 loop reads CASGLVSTDTQYF. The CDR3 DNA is TGTGCCTCTGGACTCGTTAGCACAGATACGCAGTATTTT.

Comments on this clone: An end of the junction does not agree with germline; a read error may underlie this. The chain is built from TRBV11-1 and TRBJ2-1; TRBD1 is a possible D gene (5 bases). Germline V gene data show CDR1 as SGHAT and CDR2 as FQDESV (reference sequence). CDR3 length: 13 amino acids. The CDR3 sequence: CASSPNERGEQLF. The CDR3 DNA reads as TGTGCCAGCAGCCCCAACGAAAGGGGTGAGCAGCTCTTC.

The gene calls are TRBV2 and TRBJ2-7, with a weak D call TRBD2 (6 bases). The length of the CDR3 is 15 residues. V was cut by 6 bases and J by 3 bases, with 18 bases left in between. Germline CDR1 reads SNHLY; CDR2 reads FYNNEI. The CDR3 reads CASRPGSSDLYEQYF. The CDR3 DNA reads TGTGCCAGCAGGCCGGGGTCTAGCGACCTCTACGAGCAGTACTTC.